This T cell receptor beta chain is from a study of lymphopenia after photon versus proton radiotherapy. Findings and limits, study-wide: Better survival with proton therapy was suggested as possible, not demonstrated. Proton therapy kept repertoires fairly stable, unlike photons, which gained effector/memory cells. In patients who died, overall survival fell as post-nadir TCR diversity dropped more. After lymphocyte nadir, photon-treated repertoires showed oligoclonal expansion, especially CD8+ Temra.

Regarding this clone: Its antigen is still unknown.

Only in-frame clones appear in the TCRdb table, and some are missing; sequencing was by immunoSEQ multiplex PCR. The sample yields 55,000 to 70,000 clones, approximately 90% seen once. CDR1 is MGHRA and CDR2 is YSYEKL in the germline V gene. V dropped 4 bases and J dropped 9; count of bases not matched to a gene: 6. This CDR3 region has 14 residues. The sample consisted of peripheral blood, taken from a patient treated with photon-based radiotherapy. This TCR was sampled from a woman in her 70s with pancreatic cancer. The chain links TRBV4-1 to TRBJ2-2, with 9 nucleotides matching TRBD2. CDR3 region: CASSPPSGDRELFF. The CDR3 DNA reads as TGCGCCAGCAGCCCTCCTAGCGGGGACCGGGAGCTGTTTTTT.